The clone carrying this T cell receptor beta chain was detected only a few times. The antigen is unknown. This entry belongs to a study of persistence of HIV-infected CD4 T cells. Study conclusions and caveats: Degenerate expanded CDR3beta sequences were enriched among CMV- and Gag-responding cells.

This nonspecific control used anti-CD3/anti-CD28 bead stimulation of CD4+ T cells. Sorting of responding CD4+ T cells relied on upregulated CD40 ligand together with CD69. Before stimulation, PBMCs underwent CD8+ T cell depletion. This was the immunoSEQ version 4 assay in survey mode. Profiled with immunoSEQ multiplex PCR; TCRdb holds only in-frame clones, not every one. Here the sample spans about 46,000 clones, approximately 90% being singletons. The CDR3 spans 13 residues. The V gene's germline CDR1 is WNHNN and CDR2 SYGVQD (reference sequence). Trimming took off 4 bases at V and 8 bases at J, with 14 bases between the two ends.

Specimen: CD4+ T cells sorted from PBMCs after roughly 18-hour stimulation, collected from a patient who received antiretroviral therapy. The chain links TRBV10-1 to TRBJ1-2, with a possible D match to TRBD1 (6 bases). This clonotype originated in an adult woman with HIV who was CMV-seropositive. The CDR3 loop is CASSGPNRDGYTF. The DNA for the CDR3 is TGCGCCAGCAGTGGGCCAAACAGGGACGGCTACACCTTC.